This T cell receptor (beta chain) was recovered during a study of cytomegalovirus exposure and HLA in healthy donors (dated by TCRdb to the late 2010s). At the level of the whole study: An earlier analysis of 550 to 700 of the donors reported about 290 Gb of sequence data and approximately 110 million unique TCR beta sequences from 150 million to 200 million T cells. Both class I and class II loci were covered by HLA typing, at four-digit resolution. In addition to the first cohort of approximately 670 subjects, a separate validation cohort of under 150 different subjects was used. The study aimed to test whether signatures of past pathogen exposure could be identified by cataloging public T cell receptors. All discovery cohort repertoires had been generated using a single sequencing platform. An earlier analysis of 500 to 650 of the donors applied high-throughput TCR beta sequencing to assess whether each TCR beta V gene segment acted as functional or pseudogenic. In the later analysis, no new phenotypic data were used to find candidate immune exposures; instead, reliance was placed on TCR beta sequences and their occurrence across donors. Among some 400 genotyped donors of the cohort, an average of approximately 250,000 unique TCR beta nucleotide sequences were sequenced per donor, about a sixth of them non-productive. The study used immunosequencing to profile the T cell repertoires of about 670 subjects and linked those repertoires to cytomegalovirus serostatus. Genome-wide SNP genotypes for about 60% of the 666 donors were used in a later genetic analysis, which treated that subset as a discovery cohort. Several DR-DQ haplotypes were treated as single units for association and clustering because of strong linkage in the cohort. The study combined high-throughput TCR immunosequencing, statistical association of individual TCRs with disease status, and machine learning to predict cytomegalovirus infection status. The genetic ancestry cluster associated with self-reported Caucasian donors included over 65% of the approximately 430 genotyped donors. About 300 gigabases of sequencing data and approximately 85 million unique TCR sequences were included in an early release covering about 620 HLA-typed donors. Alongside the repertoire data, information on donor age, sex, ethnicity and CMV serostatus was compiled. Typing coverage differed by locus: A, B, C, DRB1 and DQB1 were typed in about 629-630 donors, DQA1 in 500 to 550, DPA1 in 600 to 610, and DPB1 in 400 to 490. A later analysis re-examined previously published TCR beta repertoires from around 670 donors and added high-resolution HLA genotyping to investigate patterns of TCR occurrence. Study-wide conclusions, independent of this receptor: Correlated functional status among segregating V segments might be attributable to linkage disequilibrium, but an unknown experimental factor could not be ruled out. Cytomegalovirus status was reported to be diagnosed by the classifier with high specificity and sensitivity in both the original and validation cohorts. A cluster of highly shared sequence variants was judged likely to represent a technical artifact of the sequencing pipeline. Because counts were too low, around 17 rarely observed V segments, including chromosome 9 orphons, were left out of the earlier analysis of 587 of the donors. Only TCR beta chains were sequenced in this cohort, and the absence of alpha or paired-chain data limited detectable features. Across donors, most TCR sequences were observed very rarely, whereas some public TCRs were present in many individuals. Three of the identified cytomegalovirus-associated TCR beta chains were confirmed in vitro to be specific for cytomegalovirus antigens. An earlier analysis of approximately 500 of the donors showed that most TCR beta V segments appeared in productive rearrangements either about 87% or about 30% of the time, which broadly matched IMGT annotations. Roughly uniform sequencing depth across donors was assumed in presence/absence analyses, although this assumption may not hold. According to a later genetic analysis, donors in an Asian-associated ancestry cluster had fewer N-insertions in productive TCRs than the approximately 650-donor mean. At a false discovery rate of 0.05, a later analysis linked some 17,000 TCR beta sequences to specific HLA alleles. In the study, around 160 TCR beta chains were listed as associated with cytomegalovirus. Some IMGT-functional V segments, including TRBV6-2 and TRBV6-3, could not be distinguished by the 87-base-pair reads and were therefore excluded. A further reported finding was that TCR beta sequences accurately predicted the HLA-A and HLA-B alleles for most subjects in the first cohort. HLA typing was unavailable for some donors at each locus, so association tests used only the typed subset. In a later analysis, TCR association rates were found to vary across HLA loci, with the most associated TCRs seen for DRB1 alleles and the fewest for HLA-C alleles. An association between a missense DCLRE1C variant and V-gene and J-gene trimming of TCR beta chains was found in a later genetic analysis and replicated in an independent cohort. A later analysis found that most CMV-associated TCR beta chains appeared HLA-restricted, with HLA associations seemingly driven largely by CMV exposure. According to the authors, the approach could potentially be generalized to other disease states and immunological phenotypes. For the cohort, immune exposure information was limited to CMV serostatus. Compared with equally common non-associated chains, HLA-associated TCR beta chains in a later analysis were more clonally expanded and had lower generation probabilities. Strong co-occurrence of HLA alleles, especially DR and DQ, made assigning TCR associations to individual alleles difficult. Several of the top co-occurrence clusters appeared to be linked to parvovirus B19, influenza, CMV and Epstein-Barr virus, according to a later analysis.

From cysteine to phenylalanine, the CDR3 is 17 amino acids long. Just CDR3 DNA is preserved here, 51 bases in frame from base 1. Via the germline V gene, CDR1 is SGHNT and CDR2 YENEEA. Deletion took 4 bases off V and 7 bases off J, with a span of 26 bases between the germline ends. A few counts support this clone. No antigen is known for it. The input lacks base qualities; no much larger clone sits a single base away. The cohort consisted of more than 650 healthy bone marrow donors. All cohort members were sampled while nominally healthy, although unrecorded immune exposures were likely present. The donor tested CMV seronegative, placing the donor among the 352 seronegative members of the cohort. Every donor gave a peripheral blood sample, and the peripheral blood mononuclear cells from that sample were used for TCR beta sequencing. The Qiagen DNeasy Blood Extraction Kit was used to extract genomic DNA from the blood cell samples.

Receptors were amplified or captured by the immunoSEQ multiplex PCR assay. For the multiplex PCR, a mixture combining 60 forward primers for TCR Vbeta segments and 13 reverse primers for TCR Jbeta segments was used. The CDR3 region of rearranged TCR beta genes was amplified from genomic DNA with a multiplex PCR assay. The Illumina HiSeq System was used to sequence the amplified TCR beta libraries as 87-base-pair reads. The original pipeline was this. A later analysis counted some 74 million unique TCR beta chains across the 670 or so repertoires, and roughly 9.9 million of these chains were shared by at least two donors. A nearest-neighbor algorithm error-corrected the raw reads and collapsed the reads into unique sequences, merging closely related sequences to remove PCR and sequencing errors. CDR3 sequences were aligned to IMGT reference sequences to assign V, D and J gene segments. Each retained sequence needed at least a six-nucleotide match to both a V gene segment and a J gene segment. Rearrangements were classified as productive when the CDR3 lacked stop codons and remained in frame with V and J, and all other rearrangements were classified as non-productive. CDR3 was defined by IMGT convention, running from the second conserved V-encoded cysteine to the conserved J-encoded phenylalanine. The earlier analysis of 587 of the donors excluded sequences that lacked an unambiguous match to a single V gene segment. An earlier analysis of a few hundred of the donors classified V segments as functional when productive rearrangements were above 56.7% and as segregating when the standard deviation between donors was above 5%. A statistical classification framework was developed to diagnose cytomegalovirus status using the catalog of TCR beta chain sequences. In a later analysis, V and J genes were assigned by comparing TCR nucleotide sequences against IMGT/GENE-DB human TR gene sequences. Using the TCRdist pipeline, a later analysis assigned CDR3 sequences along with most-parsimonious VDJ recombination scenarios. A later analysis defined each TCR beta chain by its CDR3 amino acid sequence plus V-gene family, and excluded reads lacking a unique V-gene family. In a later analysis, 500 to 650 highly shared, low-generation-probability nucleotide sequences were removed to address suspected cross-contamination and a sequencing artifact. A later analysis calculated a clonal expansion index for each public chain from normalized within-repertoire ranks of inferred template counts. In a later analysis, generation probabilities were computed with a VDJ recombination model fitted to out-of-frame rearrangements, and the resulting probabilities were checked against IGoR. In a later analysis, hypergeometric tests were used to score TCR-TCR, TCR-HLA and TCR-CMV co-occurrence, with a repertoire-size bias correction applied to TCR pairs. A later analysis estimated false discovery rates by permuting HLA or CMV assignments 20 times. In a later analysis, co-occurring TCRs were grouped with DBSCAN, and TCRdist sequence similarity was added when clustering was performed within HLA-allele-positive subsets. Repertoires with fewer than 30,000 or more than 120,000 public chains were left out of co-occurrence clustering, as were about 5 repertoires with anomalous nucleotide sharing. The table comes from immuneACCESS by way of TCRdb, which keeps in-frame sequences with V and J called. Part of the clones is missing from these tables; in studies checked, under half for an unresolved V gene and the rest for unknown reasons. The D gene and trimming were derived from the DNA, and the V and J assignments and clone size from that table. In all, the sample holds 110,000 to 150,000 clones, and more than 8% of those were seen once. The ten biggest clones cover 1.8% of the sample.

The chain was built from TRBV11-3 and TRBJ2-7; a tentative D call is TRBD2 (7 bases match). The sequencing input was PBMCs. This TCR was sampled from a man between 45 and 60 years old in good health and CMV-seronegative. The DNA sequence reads TGTGCCAGCAGCTCACCTGTTGGCGCGGGGGCCACCGGGGAGCAGTACTTC. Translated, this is CASSSPVGAGATGEQYF. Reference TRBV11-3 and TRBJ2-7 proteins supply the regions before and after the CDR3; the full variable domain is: EAGVVQSPRYKIIEKKQPVAFWCNPISGHNTLYWYLQNLGQGPELLIRYENEEAVDDSQLPKDRFSAERLKGVDSTLKIQPAELGDSAVYLCASSSPVGAGATGEQYFGPGTRLTVT.